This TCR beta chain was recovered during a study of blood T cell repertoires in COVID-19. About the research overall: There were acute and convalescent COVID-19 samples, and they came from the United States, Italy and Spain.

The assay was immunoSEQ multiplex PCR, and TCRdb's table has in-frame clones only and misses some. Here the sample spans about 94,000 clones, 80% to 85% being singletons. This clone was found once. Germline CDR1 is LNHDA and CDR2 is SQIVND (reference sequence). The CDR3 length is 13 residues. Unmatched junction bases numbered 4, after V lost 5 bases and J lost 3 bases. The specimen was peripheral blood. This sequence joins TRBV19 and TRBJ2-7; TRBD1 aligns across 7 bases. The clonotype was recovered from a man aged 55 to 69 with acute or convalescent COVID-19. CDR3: CASSGTAFYEQYF. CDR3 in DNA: TGTGCCAGTAGTGGGACAGCATTCTACGAGCAGTACTTC. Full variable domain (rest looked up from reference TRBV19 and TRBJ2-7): DGGITQSPKYLFRKEGQNVTLSCEQNLNHDAMYWYRQDPGQGLRLIYYSQIVNDFQKGDIAEGYSVSREKKESFPLTVTSAQKNPTAFYLCASSGTAFYEQYFGPGTRLTVT.